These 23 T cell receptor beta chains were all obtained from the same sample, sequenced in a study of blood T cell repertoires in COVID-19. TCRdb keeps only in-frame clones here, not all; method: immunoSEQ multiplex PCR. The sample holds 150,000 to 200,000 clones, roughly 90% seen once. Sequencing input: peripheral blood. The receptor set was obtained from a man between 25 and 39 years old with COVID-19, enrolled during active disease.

In DNA, the CDR3 is TGTGCCAGTAGAGACAGGCCGAACTCTGGAAACACCATATATTTT. Its translation: CASRDRPNSGNTIYF. The chain joins TRBV19 to TRBJ1-3; D might be TRBD1 (6 bases). The CDR3 sequence is 15 residues long. The germline gives CDR1 LNHDA, CDR2 SQIVND (reference sequence). V shed 6 bases and J shed 0 bases, with 12 bases lying between them.

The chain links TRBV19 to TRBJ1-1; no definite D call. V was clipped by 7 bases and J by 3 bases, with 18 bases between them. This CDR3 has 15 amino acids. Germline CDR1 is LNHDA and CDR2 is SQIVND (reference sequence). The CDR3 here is CASNDLRGIDTEAFF. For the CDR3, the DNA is TGTGCCAGTAACGACCTTCGCGGCATCGACACTGAAGCTTTCTTT.

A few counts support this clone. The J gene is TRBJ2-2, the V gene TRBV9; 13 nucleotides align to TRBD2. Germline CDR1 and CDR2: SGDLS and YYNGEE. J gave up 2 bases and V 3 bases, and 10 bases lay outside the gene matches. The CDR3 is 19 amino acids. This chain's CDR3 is CASSETGLAGVSNTGELFF. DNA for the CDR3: TGTGCCAGCAGCGAGACCGGACTAGCGGGGGTATCAAACACCGGGGAGCTGTTTTTT.

The CDR3 region has the DNA TGCGCCAGCAGCCCCGACAGTTCACATGGCTACACCTTC. Its protein product is CASSPDSSHGYTF. V is TRBV4-1 and J is TRBJ1-2; TRBD1 is a possible D gene (5 bases). The V and J ends lost 4 bases and 6 bases respectively, with 12 bases between them. Looked up from germline, CDR1 is MGHRA and CDR2 is YSYEKL. The length of the CDR3 is 13 residues.

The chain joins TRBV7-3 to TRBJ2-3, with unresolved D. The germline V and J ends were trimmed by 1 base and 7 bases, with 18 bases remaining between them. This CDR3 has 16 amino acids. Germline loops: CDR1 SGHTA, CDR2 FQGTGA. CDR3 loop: CASSLIVGSGTHTQYF. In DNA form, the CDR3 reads TGTGCCAGCAGCTTAATTGTCGGATCGGGTACACATACGCAGTATTTT.

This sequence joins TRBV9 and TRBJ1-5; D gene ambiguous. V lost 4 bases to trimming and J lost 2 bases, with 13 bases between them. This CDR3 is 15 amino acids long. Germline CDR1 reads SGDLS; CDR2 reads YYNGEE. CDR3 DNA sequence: TGTGCCAGCAGCTCAGACGGGATGGGCAATCAGCCCCAGCATTTT. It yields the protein CASSSDGMGNQPQHF.

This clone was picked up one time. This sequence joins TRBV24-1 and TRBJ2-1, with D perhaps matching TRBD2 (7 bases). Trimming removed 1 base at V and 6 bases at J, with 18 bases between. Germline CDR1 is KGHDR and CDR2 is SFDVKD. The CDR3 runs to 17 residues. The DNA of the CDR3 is TGTGCCACCAGTGATTTAGGACCGGGGGGCGCGGGCAATGAGCAGTTCTTC. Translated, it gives CATSDLGPGGAGNEQFF.

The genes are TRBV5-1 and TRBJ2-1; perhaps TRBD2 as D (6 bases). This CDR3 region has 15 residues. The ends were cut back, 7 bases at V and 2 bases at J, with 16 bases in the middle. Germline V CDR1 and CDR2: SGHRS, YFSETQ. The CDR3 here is CASSLPGGAYNEQFF. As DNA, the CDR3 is TGCGCCAGCTCCCTCCCTGGCGGGGCCTACAATGAGCAGTTCTTC.

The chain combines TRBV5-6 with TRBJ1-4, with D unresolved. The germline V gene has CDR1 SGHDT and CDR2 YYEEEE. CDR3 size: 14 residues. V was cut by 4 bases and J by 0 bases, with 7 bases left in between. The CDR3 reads CASSIEATNEKLFF. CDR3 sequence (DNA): TGTGCCAGCAGCATAGAAGCAACTAATGAAAAACTGTTTTTT.

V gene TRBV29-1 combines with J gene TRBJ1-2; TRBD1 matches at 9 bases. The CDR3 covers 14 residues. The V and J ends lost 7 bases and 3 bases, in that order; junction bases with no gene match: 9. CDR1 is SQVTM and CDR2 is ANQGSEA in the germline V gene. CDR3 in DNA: TGCAGCGCCCGAGGACAGGGGACCGACTATGGCTACACCTTC. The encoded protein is CSARGQGTDYGYTF.

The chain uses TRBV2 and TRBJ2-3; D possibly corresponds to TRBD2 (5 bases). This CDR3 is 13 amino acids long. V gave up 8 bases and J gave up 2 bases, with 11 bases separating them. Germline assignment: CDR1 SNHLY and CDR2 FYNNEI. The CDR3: CASCGELTDTQYF. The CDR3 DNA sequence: TGTGCCAGCTGTGGGGAGCTCACAGATACGCAGTATTTT.

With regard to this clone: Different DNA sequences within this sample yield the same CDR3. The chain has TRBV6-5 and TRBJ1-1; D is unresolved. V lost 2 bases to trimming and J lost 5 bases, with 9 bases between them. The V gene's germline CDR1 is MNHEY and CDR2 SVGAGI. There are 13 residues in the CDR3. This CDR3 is CASSYEGRTEAFF. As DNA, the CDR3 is TGTGCCAGCAGTTACGAGGGTCGAACTGAAGCTTTCTTT.

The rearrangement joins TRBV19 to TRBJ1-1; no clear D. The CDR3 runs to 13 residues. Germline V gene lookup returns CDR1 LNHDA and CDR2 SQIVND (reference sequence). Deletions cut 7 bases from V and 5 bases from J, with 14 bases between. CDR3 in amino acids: CASTTTSWTEAFF. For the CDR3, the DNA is TGTGCCAGTACAACAACAAGTTGGACTGAAGCTTTCTTT.

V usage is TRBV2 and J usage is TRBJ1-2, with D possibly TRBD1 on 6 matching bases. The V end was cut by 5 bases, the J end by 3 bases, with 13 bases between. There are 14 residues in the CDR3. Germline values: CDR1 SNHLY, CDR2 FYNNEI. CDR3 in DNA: TGTGCCAGCAGTAAACAGGGTATAGACTATGGCTACACCTTC. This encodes CASSKQGIDYGYTF.

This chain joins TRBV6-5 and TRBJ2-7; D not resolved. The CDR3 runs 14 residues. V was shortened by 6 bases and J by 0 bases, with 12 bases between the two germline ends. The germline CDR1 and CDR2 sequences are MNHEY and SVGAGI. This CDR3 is CASRRTSVSYEQYF. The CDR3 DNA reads TGTGCCAGCAGGAGAACTTCTGTCTCCTACGAGCAGTACTTC.

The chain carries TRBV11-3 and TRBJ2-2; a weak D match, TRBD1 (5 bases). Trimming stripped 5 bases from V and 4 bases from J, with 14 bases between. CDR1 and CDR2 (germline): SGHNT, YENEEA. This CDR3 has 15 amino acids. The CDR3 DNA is TGTGCCAGCAGCCGTACTTCTAGGGGCACCGGGGAGCTGTTTTTT. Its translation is CASSRTSRGTGELFF. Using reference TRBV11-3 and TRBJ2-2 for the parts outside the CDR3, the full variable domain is EAGVVQSPRYKIIEKKQPVAFWCNPISGHNTLYWYLQNLGQGPELLIRYENEEAVDDSQLPKDRFSAERLKGVDSTLKIQPAELGDSAVYLCASSRTSRGTGELFFGEGSRLTVL.

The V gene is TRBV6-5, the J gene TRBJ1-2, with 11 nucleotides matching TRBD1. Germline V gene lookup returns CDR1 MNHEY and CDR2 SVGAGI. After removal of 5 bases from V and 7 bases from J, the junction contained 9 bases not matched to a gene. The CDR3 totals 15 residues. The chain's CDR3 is CASSLRDRGATGYTF. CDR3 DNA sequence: TGTGCCAGCAGTCTTCGGGACAGGGGGGCGACTGGCTACACCTTC.

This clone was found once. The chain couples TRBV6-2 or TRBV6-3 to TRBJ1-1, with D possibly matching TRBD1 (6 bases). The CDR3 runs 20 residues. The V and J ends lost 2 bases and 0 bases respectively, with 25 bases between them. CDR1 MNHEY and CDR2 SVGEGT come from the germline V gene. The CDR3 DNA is TGTGCCAGCAGTTACACCGGGACACCAAAGGTGTGGGGCATGAACACTGAAGCTTTCTTT. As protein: CASSYTGTPKVWGMNTEAFF.

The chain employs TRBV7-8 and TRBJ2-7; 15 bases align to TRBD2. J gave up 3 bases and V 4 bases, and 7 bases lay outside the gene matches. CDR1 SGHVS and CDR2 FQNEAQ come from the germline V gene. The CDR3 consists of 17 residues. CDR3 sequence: CASSSRTSGRAIYEQYF. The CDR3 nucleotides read TGTGCCAGCAGCTCGAGGACTAGCGGGAGGGCCATCTACGAGCAGTACTTC.

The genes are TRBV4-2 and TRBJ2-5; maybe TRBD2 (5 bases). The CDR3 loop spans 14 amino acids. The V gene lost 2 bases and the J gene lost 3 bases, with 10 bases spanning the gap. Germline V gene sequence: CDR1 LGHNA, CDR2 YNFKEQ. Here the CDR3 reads CASSQPGSKETQYF. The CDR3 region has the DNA TGTGCCAGCAGCCAACCGGGATCAAAAGAGACCCAGTACTTC.

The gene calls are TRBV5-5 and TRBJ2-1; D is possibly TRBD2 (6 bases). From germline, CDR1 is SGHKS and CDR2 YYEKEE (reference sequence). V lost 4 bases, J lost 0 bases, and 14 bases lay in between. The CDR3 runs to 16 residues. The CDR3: CASSQGGDSSYNEQFF. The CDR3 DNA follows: TGTGCCAGCAGCCAAGGCGGGGATAGCTCCTACAATGAGCAGTTCTTC. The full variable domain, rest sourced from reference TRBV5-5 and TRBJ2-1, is DAGVTQSPTHLIKTRGQQVTLRCSPISGHKSVSWYQQVLGQGPQFIFQYYEKEERGRGNFPDRFSARQFPNYSSELNVNALLLGDSALYLCASSQGGDSSYNEQFFGPGTRLTVL.

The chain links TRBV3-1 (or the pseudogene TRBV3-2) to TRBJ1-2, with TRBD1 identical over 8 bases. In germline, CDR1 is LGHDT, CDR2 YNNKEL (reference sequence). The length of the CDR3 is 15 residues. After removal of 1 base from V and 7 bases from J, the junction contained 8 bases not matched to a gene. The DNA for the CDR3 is TGTGCCAGCAGCCAAGGATCCCAGGGGGCCGGTGGCTACACCTTC. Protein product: CASSQGSQGAGGYTF.

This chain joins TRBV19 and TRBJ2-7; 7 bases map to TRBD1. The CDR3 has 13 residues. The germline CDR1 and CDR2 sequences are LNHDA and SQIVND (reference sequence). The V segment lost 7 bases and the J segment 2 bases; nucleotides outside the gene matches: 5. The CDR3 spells CASNPGQAYEQYF. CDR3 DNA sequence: TGTGCCAGTAACCCAGGACAGGCCTACGAGCAGTACTTC. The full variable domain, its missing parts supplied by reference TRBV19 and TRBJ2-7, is DGGITQSPKYLFRKEGQNVTLSCEQNLNHDAMYWYRQDPGQGLRLIYYSQIVNDFQKGDIAEGYSVSREKKESFPLTVTSAQKNPTAFYLCASNPGQAYEQYFGPGTRLTVT.